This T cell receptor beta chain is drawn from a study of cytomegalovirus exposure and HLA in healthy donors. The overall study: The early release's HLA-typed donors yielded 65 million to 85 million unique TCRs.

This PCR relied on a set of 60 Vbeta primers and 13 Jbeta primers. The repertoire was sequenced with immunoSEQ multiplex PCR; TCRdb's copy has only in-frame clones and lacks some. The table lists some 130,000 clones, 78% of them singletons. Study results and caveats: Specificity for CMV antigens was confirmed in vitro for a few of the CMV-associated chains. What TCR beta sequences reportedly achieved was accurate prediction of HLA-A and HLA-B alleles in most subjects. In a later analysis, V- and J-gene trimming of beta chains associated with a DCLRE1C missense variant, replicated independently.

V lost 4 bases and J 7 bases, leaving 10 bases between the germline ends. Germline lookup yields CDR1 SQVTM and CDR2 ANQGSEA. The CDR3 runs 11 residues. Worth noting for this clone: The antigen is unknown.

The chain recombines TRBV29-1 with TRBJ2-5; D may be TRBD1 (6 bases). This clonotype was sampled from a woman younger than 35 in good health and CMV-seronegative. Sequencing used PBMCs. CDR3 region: CSVGDKGTQYF. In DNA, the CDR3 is TGCAGCGTTGGGGACAAAGGGACCCAGTACTTC.